Each of the 11 T cell receptor beta chains below was sequenced from the same sample in a study of blood T cell repertoires in COVID-19. Sequencing was performed with immunoSEQ multiplex PCR; in TCRdb, only in-frame clones are kept and a portion is missing. The sample holds 260,000 or so clones, about four fifths seen once. Sequences were obtained from PBMCs or T cells enriched from blood (not recorded which). The receptor source for this set is a woman aged 40-49 years who had been exposed to COVID-19.

This clone was recorded only once. The CDR3 here is CASSPGQGGTGELFF. CDR3 in DNA: TGCGCCAGCAGCCCCGGACAGGGAGGGACCGGGGAGCTGTTTTTT. This chain links TRBV4-1 with TRBJ2-2; tentatively, D is TRBD1 (8 bases). V was cut by 4 bases and J by 5 bases, with 14 bases left in between. Germline V gene sequence: CDR1 MGHRA, CDR2 YSYEKL. The CDR3 length is 15 residues.

The V and J genes are TRBV2 and TRBJ1-2; TRBD1 agrees at 8 bases. CDR3 size: 13 residues. J gave up 3 bases and V 5 bases, and 2 bases lay outside the gene matches. Germline V gene lookup returns CDR1 SNHLY and CDR2 FYNNEI. CDR3 residues: CASSPGQDYGYTF. In nucleotides, the CDR3 is TGTGCCAGCAGTCCGGGACAGGACTATGGCTACACCTTC.

This chain connects TRBV6-1 to TRBJ2-1; the D is unclear. Germline V gene data show CDR1 as MNHNS and CDR2 as SASEGT. CDR3 size: 14 residues. The V gene lost 2 bases and the J gene lost 7 bases, with 12 bases spanning the gap. The CDR3 coding sequence is TGTGCCAGCAGTGAAAGAGGTGAAAAGAATGAGCAGTTCTTC. Its translation is CASSERGEKNEQFF.

The chain uses TRBV11-2 and TRBJ2-5, with 9 bases fitting TRBD1. V lost 5 bases, J lost 5 bases, and 6 bases stayed unmatched. The CDR3 covers 14 residues. From germline, CDR1 is SGHAT and CDR2 FQNNGV. The CDR3 region is CASSPTTGGETQYF. The CDR3 region has the DNA TGTGCCAGCAGCCCTACGACAGGGGGGGAGACCCAGTACTTC.

This chain connects TRBV3-1 (or the pseudogene TRBV3-2) to TRBJ1-2; D is undetermined. Germline CDR1 and CDR2: LGHDT and YNNKEL (reference sequence). CDR3 length equals 12 residues. The ends were cut back, 6 bases at V and 2 bases at J, with 7 bases in the middle. CDR3 residues: CASRNTNYGYTF. CDR3 sequence (DNA): TGTGCCAGCAGGAACACGAACTATGGCTACACCTTC.

This sequence joins TRBV7-3 and TRBJ1-1; 7 bases are a match to TRBD1. The CDR3 has 13 residues. Germline values: CDR1 SGHTA, CDR2 FQGTGA. V lost 5 bases to trimming and J lost 4 bases; unmatched junction nucleotides: 4. CDR3 in amino acids: CASSRSGGTEAFF. In nucleotides, the CDR3 is TGTGCCAGCAGCCGGTCAGGGGGCACTGAAGCTTTCTTT. Full variable domain (outside the CDR3, taken from reference TRBV7-3 and TRBJ1-1): GAGVSQTPSNKVTEKGKYVELRCDPISGHTALYWYRQSLGQGPEFLIYFQGTGAADDSGLPNDRFFAVRPEGSVSTLKIQRTERGDSAVYLCASSRSGGTEAFFGQGTRLTVV.

The table lists this clone with a few counts. This CDR3 is also generated by other DNA sequences in the sample. The genes are TRBV18 and TRBJ1-1, with D maybe TRBD1 (5 bases). The CDR3 has 13 residues. Between the trimmed V and J ends, which lost 4 bases and 1 base, there was a span of 7 bases. Germline V gene sequence: CDR1 KGHSH, CDR2 LQKENI. The CDR3 coding sequence is TGTGCCAGCTCACAGACAGAGAACACTGAAGCTTTCTTT. Translation: CASSQTENTEAFF. The full variable domain, in which reference TRBV18 and TRBJ1-1 provide the parts outside the CDR3, is NAGVMQNPRHLVRRRGQEARLRCSPMKGHSHVYWYRQLPEEGLKFMVYLQKENIIDESGMPKERFSAEFPKEGPSILRIQQVVRGDSAAYFCASSQTENTEAFFGQGTRLTVV.

This chain links TRBV24-1 with TRBJ2-5, with a possible D match to TRBD2 (6 bases). V was shortened by 7 bases and J by 5 bases, with 22 bases between the two germline ends. Per germline, CDR1 KGHDR and CDR2 SFDVKD. The CDR3 spans 16 residues. The CDR3 region is CATRTAGPPDDETQYF. CDR3 DNA sequence: TGTGCCACCAGGACGGCGGGGCCCCCGGATGACGAGACCCAGTACTTC.

The chain recombines TRBV9 with TRBJ1-4; D unclear. V was pared by 5 bases and J by 7 bases, with 12 bases between. Per the germline V gene, CDR1 is SGDLS and CDR2 is YYNGEE. CDR3 size: 13 residues. The CDR3 DNA sequence: TGTGCCAGCAGTCGACGGGTGTCTGAAAAACTGTTTTTT. Amino acids: CASSRRVSEKLFF.

This clone turned up a few times. The chain recombines TRBV19 with TRBJ2-7; D might be TRBD1 (6 bases). The CDR3 loop spans 15 amino acids. The germline V gene encodes CDR1 LNHDA and CDR2 SQIVND (reference sequence). V was pared by 4 bases and J by 0 bases, with 13 bases between. The CDR3 loop reads CASSNPTGNSYEQYF. As DNA, the CDR3 is TGTGCCAGTAGTAACCCCACAGGGAACTCCTACGAGCAGTACTTC.

CDR3 residues: CAKGQADTQYF. CDR3 sequence (DNA): TGTGCCAAAGGACAGGCCGATACGCAGTATTTT. The chain recombines TRBV30 with TRBJ2-3, with 7 bases aligning to TRBD1. The CDR3 length is 11 residues. J lost 6 bases, V lost 8 bases, and 5 bases had no gene match. Germline loops: CDR1 GTSNPN, CDR2 SVGIG (reference sequence). Looking up the rest from reference TRBV30 and TRBJ2-3 gives the full variable domain: SQTIHQWPATLVQPVGSPLSLECTVEGTSNPNLYWYRQAAGRGLQLLFYSVGIGQISSEVPQNLSASRPQDRQFILSSKKLLLSDSGFYLCAKGQADTQYFGPGTRLTVL.